One and the same sample provided the 17 T cell receptor beta chains below, sequenced in a study of shared clonotypes between healthy human individuals. TCRdb's copy holds only in-frame clones and misses some; the assay was immunoSEQ multiplex PCR. Here the sample spans over a million clones, over 95% being singletons. What was sequenced was naive CD4+ T cells sorted from blood. Regarding subset: CD45RA+ positively selected. The receptors were gathered from a young man in good health.

The chain carries TRBV6-5 and TRBJ2-7; 10 nucleotides line up with TRBD2. The junction had 3 bases not matched to a gene; V was cut back by 4 bases and J by 6 bases. CDR1 is MNHEY, CDR2 SVGAGI, per germline. This CDR3 is 13 amino acids long. In DNA, the CDR3 is TGTGCCAGCAGTTCGGGACTAGCGACCGAGCAGTACTTC. This gives the protein CASSSGLATEQYF.

The chain uses TRBV7-2 and TRBJ1-2, with D possibly being TRBD1 (5 bases). This CDR3 is 15 amino acids long. Looked up from germline, CDR1 is SGHTA and CDR2 is FQGNSA. Deletions cut 3 bases from V and 0 bases from J, with 11 bases between. As DNA, the CDR3 is TGTGCCAGCAGCTTGACTATAGGGGCTAACTATGGCTACACCTTC. It encodes CASSLTIGANYGYTF.

This chain uses TRBV6-1 with TRBJ2-4; D may be TRBD1 (5 bases). This CDR3 has 13 residues. V shed 1 base and J shed 8 bases, with 9 bases lying between them. The germline CDR1 and CDR2 sequences are MNHNS and SASEGT. Here the CDR3 DNA reads TGTGCCAGCAGTGAAGGACAGTGGGACATTCAGTACTTC. It is translated as CASSEGQWDIQYF.

As concerns this clone: This sample also contains other DNA sequences that code for the same CDR3. V and J are TRBV29-1 and TRBJ2-1; 9 bases are shared with TRBD2. V was clipped by 1 base and J by 1 base; unmatched bases: 5. The length of the CDR3 is 16 residues. CDR1 is SQVTM, CDR2 ANQGSEA, per germline. CDR3 sequence (DNA): TGCAGCGTTGAAGTAGGTAGCGGGAGTTCCTACAATGAGCAGTTCTTC. Residues: CSVEVGSGSSYNEQFF.

The V and J genes are TRBV7-9 and TRBJ1-1; tentative D call: TRBD1 (5 bases). Germline lookup yields CDR1 SEHNR and CDR2 FQNEAQ (reference sequence). CDR3 length: 13 amino acids. V was shortened by 5 bases and J by 2 bases, with 9 bases between the two germline ends. The CDR3 bases are TGTGCCAGCAGCCGAGGACACAACACTGAAGCTTTCTTT. Translating gives CASSRGHNTEAFF. Combining the CDR3 with reference TRBV7-9 and TRBJ1-1 gives the whole variable domain DTGVSQNPRHKITKRGQNVTFRCDPISEHNRLYWYRQTLGQGPEFLTYFQNEAQLEKSRLLSDRFSAERPKGSFSTLEIQRTEQGDSAMYLCASSRGHNTEAFFGQGTRLTVV.

The genes are TRBV5-1 and TRBJ1-1, with a tentative D call TRBD1 (5 bases). Germline values: CDR1 SGHRS, CDR2 YFSETQ. CDR3 length: 16 residues. V dropped 0 bases and J dropped 1 base, with 13 bases sitting between them. This CDR3 reads CASSLGPGTTNTEAFF. The CDR3 DNA is TGCGCCAGCAGCTTGGGCCCAGGGACGACGAACACTGAAGCTTTCTTT.

This clone has just one count. The V and J genes are TRBV9 and TRBJ2-6; the D gene could be TRBD1 or TRBD2 (5 bases each). With 3 bases removed from V and 2 bases from J, the gap between germline ends came to 18 bases. The length of the CDR3 is 18 residues. Per germline, CDR1 SGDLS and CDR2 YYNGEE. Here the CDR3 reads CASSARDGRIPGANVLTF. The CDR3 region has the DNA TGTGCCAGCAGCGCGAGGGACGGCCGAATCCCTGGGGCCAACGTCCTGACTTTC.

The CDR3 is CASLAGSSYNEQFF. The DNA for the CDR3 is TGTGCCTCTCTGGCGGGGAGCTCCTACAATGAGCAGTTCTTC. The chain couples TRBV5-6 to TRBJ2-1; a possible D gene is TRBD2 (6 bases). V was trimmed by 10 bases and J by 0 bases, leaving 14 bases between them. In germline, CDR1 is SGHDT, CDR2 YYEEEE. The CDR3 extends over 14 amino acids.

This rearrangement joins TRBV6-5 to TRBJ2-3; weak D call: TRBD2 (6 bases). Trimming shortened V by 8 bases and J by 1 base, and 16 bases separated the two germline ends. The CDR3 loop spans 15 amino acids. The germline V gene encodes CDR1 MNHEY and CDR2 SVGAGI. CDR3 DNA: TGTGCCAGCCGAAAAAGCGGGTGGGGCACAGATACGCAGTATTTT. Translating gives CASRKSGWGTDTQYF.

The chain couples TRBV10-2 to TRBJ2-7; 8 bases match TRBD2. The V gene end was trimmed by 6 bases and the J gene end by 7 bases; junction bases not matched to a gene: 20. This CDR3 comprises 17 residues. Germline lookup yields CDR1 WSHSY and CDR2 SAAADI. The CDR3 reads CASRENLRTSRLLEQYF. The DNA of the CDR3 is TGCGCCAGCAGGGAGAACCTCCGGACTAGCCGACTATTGGAGCAGTACTTC.

The V gene is TRBV4-1, the J gene TRBJ1-5; possibly TRBD1 for D (5 bases). Trimming took off 1 base at V and 3 bases at J, with 22 bases between the two ends. Germline V lookup: CDR1 MGHRA, CDR2 YSYEKL. This CDR3 spans 19 amino acids. The CDR3: CASSQAEPAGRISNQPQHF. For the CDR3, the DNA is TGCGCCAGCAGCCAAGCGGAACCCGCGGGACGGATCTCCAATCAGCCCCAGCATTTT.

The CDR3 DNA is TGTGCCAGCAGTGACAGTGGCCGGGACAATGAGCAGTTCTTC. Its protein product is CASSDSGRDNEQFF. The chain employs TRBV2 and TRBJ2-1; unclear D gene. CDR1 and CDR2 from the germline V gene are SNHLY and FYNNEI. This CDR3 region has 14 residues. The V and J ends lost 3 bases and 5 bases respectively, with 11 bases between them.

V is TRBV19 and J is TRBJ2-3; tentatively, D is TRBD2 (6 bases). The V gene lost 4 bases and the J gene lost 3 bases, with 14 bases spanning the gap. The CDR3 is 15 residues long. Germline V gene sequence: CDR1 LNHDA, CDR2 SQIVND (reference sequence). The CDR3 DNA sequence: TGTGCCAGTAGTAGCGCAGGGAGGAGTACAGATACGCAGTATTTT. This codes for CASSSAGRSTDTQYF.

The table lists this clone with a count of one. The chain links TRBV30 to TRBJ1-1, with D possibly being TRBD1 (5 bases). CDR3 length equals 14 residues. Germline CDR1 and CDR2: GTSNPN and SVGIG (reference sequence). The V end was cut by 3 bases, the J end by 6 bases, with 17 bases between. The CDR3 DNA follows: TGTGCCTGGAGCACCAGCGGGGGTAGGGCTGAAGCTTTCTTT. Protein sequence: CAWSTSGGRAEAFF.

V gene TRBV25-1 combines with J gene TRBJ1-1; no clear D gene. V was clipped by 3 bases and J by 1 base, with 0 bases between them. The CDR3 contains 11 residues. Looked up from germline, CDR1 is MGHDK and CDR2 is SYGVNS. The CDR3 is CASSENTEAFF. CDR3 DNA sequence: TGTGCCAGCAGTGAGAACACTGAAGCTTTCTTT.

V usage is TRBV9 and J usage is TRBJ2-5; 7 bases are a match to TRBD1. V lost 3 bases and J lost 2; bases outside the gene matches: 4. CDR3 size: 14 residues. From germline, CDR1 is SGDLS and CDR2 YYNGEE. CDR3 DNA sequence: TGTGCCAGCAGCGATGGGACAGCTCAAGAGACCCAGTACTTC. Amino acids: CASSDGTAQETQYF.

The chain links TRBV5-5 to TRBJ2-7, with D unclear. V lost 0 bases and J lost 0, with 7 bases in between. The CDR3 has 14 residues. Looked up from germline, CDR1 is SGHKS and CDR2 is YYEKEE (reference sequence). The CDR3 DNA sequence: TGTGCCAGCAGCTTGGAGGTTACCTCCTACGAGCAGTACTTC. This translates into CASSLEVTSYEQYF.